Sequencing of this TCR beta chain was carried out in a study of blood T cells in healthy people across ages. Of note for this clonotype: Its antigen is as yet unknown.

V lost 6 bases and J 2 bases, leaving 13 bases between the germline ends. Per the germline V gene, CDR1 is SQVTM and CDR2 is ANQGSEA. The CDR3 totals 14 residues. With a J-beta primer mix and a sample-barcoded 5' primer, a second PCR ran roughly 6 to 11 cycles. TCRdb independently ran MiXCR on the 5' RACE reads; one entry per CDR3 protein. This table holds fewer than 1,000,000 distinct CDR3 sequences, less than 60% found once. Study-wide findings and caveats: Unknown donor CMV status possibly confounded expanded clonotype changes. More naive CD4+ cells and higher diversity were found in long-lived than in aged donors.

Total RNA was isolated from each sample in quantities of at least 5.5 micrograms. This sequence originates from a man older than 75 in good health. The sample was blood. The chain couples TRBV29-1 to TRBJ2-2, with D tentatively TRBD2 (6 bases). CDR3 in DNA: TGCAGCGTCCGTTGGGGGGTTAACACCGGGGAGCTGTTTTTT. It translates to CSVRWGVNTGELFF.